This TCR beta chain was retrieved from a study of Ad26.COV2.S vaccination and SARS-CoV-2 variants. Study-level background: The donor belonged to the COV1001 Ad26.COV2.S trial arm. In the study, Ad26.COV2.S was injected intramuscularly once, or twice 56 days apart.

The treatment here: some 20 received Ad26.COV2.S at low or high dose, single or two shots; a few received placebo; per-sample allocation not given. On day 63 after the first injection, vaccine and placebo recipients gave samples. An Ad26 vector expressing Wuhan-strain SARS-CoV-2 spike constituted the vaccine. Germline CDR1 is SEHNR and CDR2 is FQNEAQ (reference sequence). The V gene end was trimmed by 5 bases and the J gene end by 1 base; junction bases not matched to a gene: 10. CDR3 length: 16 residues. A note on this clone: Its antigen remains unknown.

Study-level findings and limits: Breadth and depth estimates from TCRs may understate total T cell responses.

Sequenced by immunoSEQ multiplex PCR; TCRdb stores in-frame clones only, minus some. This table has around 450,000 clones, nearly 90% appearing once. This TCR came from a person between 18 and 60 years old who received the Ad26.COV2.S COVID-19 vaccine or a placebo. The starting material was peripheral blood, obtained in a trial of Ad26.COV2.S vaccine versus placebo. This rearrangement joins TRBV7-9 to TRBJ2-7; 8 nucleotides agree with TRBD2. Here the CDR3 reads CASSAGHGRASYEQYF. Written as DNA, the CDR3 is TGTGCCAGCAGCGCAGGACACGGGAGGGCTTCCTACGAGCAGTACTTC.